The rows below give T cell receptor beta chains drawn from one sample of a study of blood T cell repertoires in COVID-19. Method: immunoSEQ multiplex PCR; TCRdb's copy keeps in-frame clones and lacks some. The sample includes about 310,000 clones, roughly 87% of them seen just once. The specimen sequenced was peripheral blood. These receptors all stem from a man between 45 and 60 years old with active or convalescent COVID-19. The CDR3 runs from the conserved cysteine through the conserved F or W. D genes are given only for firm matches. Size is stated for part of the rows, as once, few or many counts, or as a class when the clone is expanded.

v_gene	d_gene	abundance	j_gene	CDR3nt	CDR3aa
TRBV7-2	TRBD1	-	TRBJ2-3	TGTGCCAGCAGCCCGGGACAGGGAGGGGATACGCAGTATTTT	CASSPGQGGDTQYF
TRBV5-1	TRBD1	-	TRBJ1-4	TGCGCCAGCAGCCGATCGGGACAGGGTGAAAAACTGTTTTTT	CASSRSGQGEKLFF
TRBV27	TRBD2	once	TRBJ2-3	TGTGCCAGCAGTCCGCTAGCGGGGGCTCTAGATACGCAGTATTTT	CASSPLAGALDTQYF
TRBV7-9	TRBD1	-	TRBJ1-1	TGTGCCAGCAGCCCAGAAGGACAGGGGAACACTGAAGCTTTCTTT	CASSPEGQGNTEAFF
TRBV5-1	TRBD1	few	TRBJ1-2	TGCGCCAGCAGCTTGGGACAGGGTCATATTGAGGGCTACACCTTC	CASSLGQGHIEGYTF
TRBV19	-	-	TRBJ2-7	TGTGCCAGTAGTATAATAGACGGGTCCTACGAGCAGTACTTC	CASSIIDGSYEQYF
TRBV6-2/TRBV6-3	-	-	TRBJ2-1	TGTGCCAGCAGCCGTATCAAGTTGGAGGGGGCGATCTTC	CASSRIKLEGAIF
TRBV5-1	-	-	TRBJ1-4	TGCGCCAGCAGCTTGGCCTTAGGACATAGTAATGAAAAACTGTTTTTT	CASSLALGHSNEKLFF
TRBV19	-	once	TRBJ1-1	TGTGCCAGTAGTGTACAGGGTTCGAGTTTTTTGAACACTGAAGCTTTCTTT	CASSVQGSSFLNTEAFF
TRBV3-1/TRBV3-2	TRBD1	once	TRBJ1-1	TGTGCCAGCAGCCAAGTTAGACAGGGCGAAGCTTTCTTT	CASSQVRQGEAFF
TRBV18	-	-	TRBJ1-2	TGTGCCAGCTCACCTCGGACAGCCCTCAACTATGGCTACACCTTC	CASSPRTALNYGYTF
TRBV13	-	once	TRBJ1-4	TGTGCCAGCAGCAGCAGGGGAGAAAAACTGTTTTTT	CASSSRGEKLFF
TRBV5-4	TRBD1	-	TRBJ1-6	TGTGCCAGCAGCTTGCGAGGACAGGGCTTTAATTCACCCCTCCACTTT	CASSLRGQGFNSPLHF
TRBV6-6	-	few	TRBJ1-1	TGTGCCAGCCTTCTGACAGGAGGCGGTAGAATAGCTGAAGCTTTCTTT	CASLLTGGGRIAEAFF
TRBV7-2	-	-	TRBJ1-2	TGTGCCAGCAGCTTAGAGCTGGGGGCGGTCTATGGCTACACCTTC	CASSLELGAVYGYTF
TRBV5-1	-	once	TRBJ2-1	TGCGCCAGCAGCTTGGTTCCACAATACAATGAGCAGTTCTTC	CASSLVPQYNEQFF
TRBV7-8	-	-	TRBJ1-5	TGTGCCAGCAGCCCCGACAGTGCTGGTTATAGCAATCAGCCCCAGCATTTT	CASSPDSAGYSNQPQHF
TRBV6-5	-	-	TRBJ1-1	TGTGCCAGCAGTTACCTGGGTTCGGGGAACACTGAAGCTTTCTTT	CASSYLGSGNTEAFF
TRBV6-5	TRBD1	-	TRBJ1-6	TGTGCCAGCAGTTACTCGAGATCAGGGGGCTATTCACCCCTCCACTTT	CASSYSRSGGYSPLHF
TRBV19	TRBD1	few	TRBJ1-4	TGTGCCAGTAGTAAACAGGGGAGTGGGGAAAAACTGTTTTTT	CASSKQGSGEKLFF
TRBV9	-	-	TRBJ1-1	TGTGCCAGCAGCGCATTTCAGGAATACCCTCGCATGAACACTGAAGCTTTCTTT	CASSAFQEYPRMNTEAFF
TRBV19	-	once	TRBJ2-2	TGTGCCAGTACCCTCAGCAGGGGAGGGACCGGGGAGCTGTTTTTT	CASTLSRGGTGELFF
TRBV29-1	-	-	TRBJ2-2	TGCAGCGTTGGCTCGGACACGACCACCGGGGAGCTGTTTTTT	CSVGSDTTTGELFF
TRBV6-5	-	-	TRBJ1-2	TGTGCCAGCTCTTGGACTTCTGTCTATCCCTACACCTTC	CASSWTSVYPYTF
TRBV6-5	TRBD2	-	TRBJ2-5	TGTGCCAGCAGTTACTCGTCTTACGGGGGGGAGACCCAGTACTTC	CASSYSSYGGETQYF
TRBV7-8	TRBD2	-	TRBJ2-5	TGTGCCAGCAGCATCAGGGCGGCTAGCGGGAGTCGGGAGACCCAGTACTTC	CASSIRAASGSRETQYF